These T cell receptor beta chains were read from a single sample in a study of blood T cells in healthy people across ages. TCRdb independently ran MiXCR on the 5' RACE reads; one entry per CDR3 protein. The sample has 600,000 to 850,000 distinct CDR3 sequences, approximately 25% seen once. The same data also contributed to another study, on T cells of mothers and their children.

The sequenced sample was blood. The receptors were gathered from a boy aged 5-17 years in good health. Both conserved end residues are part of each CDR3. Not all rows give a size; the values are once, few, many and, for expanded clones, a class.

V gene: TRBV7-9; J gene: TRBJ2-1; clone size: few; CDR3 protein: CASSPHLSSYNEQFF
V gene: TRBV12-3/TRBV12-4; J gene: TRBJ2-1; clone size: -; CDR3 protein: CTSSTSERRINEQFF
V gene: TRBV6-6; J gene: TRBJ1-5; clone size: -; CDR3 protein: CASSLDQASNQPQHF
V gene: TRBV13; J gene: TRBJ2-7; clone size: few; CDR3 protein: CASSFLAGGKYEQYF
V gene: TRBV6-6; J gene: TRBJ2-7; clone size: few; CDR3 protein: CASSTSQGGWTPYEQYF
V gene: TRBV5-1; J gene: TRBJ2-7; clone size: few; CDR3 protein: CASSLDRVHEQYF
V gene: TRBV3-1; J gene: TRBJ2-5; clone size: -; CDR3 protein: CASSQDRRRQETQYF
V gene: TRBV12-3/TRBV12-4; J gene: TRBJ1-5; clone size: few; CDR3 protein: CASRHPDSNQPQHF
V gene: TRBV5-1; J gene: TRBJ1-5; clone size: -; CDR3 protein: CASSTDSSNQPQHF
V gene: TRBV3-1; J gene: TRBJ2-4; clone size: -; CDR3 protein: CASSPPGPAKNIQYF
V gene: TRBV7-8; J gene: TRBJ2-5; clone size: -; CDR3 protein: CASSLERTGSQETQYF
V gene: TRBV4-1; J gene: TRBJ2-7; clone size: -; CDR3 protein: CASSQGLKGAGEQYF
V gene: TRBV7-9; J gene: TRBJ2-3; clone size: few; CDR3 protein: CASSLGDQTDTQYF
V gene: TRBV7-3; J gene: -; clone size: few; CDR3 protein: CASSLVLEGRQFF
V gene: TRBV29-1; J gene: TRBJ1-1; clone size: few; CDR3 protein: CSVGPPNTEAFF
V gene: TRBV4-1; J gene: TRBJ2-1; clone size: few; CDR3 protein: CASSQDSSGSQDEQFF
V gene: TRBV10-3; J gene: TRBJ1-1; clone size: -; CDR3 protein: CAIHRGTEAFF
V gene: TRBV20-1; J gene: TRBJ1-2; clone size: -; CDR3 protein: CSASHPGLYGYTF
V gene: TRBV11-2; J gene: TRBJ2-5; clone size: few; CDR3 protein: CASSLDRDGTQYF